A single sample gave rise to the 28 T cell receptor beta chains below, sequenced in a study of metastatic and nonmetastatic thyroid tumors. No treatment had been given to any patient before thyroid surgery. TCRdb reprocessed the PCR reads using MiXCR. The sample carries about 93,000 clones, 9.5% to 15% recorded once. Sequencing was done on a sample of blood. All receptors derive from a female donor with papillary thyroid cancer or a benign thyroid nodule (not recorded which). Some clones in this sample may be carry-over from other donors' samples.

The sample holds many counts of this clone. J is TRBJ1-2 and V is TRBV5-1; D uncertain. The CDR3 sequence is 15 residues long. From germline, CDR1 is SGHRS and CDR2 YFSETQ. V lost 1 base to trimming and J lost 7 bases, with 17 bases between them. Here the CDR3 reads CASSLSSAGIVGYTF. The CDR3 bases are TGCGCCAGCAGCTTGTCTTCGGCCGGGATTGTTGGCTACACCTTC. The full variable domain, in which reference TRBV5-1 and TRBJ1-2 provide the parts outside the CDR3, is KAGVTQTPRYLIKTRGQQVTLSCSPISGHRSVSWYQQTPGQGLQFLFEYFSETQRNKGNFPGRFSGRQFSNSRSEMNVSTLELGDSALYLCASSLSSAGIVGYTFGSGTRLTVV.

For this clone: A read error may produce the germline difference seen at one junction end. This sample also contains other DNA sequences that code for the same CDR3. V and J are TRBV9 and TRBJ2-3; possible D gene TRBD2, 5 bases. Germline assignment: CDR1 SGDLS and CDR2 YYNGEE. This CDR3 contains 15 residues. CDR3 nucleotide sequence: TGTGCCAGCAGCGTAGCTCCTAGCAGCACAGATACTCAGTATTTT. Its protein is CASSVAPSSTDTQYF.

This clone was counted at least ten times. The V call is TRBV12-3 or TRBV12-4, the J call TRBJ1-2; no clear D. V was clipped by 2 bases and J by 1 base, with 5 bases between them. The CDR3 extends over 13 amino acids. The CDR3 region is CASSLPGNYGYTF. The CDR3 bases are TGTGCCAGCAGTTTACCGGGTAACTATGGCTACACCTTC.

This clone showed up many times. J is TRBJ1-1 and V is TRBV10-3, with D perhaps TRBD1 (5 bases). This CDR3 region has 14 residues. Germline V gene lookup returns CDR1 ENHRY and CDR2 SYGVKD. V was shortened by 5 bases and J by 5 bases, with 15 bases between the two germline ends. CDR3 coding DNA: TGTGCCATCAGTATAGACTCCCGGGGGACTGAAGCTTTCTTT. Protein product: CAISIDSRGTEAFF.

This clone was observed at least ten times. The rearrangement joins TRBV18 to TRBJ1-3; 7 bases map to TRBD1. Looked up from germline, CDR1 is KGHSH and CDR2 is LQKENI. CDR3 length: 15 residues. V was clipped by 3 bases and J by 2 bases; unmatched bases: 4. The CDR3 reads CASSPSTGPGNTIYF. CDR3 bases: TGTGCCAGCTCACCGTCGACAGGGCCTGGAAACACCATATATTTT.

This clone was seen ten or more times. The J gene is TRBJ2-5, the V gene TRBV2, with D perhaps matching TRBD1 or TRBD2 (5 bases each). V lost 8 bases to trimming and J lost 2 bases, with 15 bases between them. CDR1 and CDR2 (germline): SNHLY, FYNNEI. The CDR3 has 14 amino acids. CDR3 region: CASRRDVLQETQYF. The CDR3 region has the DNA TGTGCCAGCCGCCGGGACGTTCTTCAAGAGACCCAGTACTTC.

This clone was counted many times. Possible read error: a much larger clone is one base away. The CDR3 ends on some other residue instead of the conserved phenylalanine or tryptophan, so this is likely a read error. The chain links TRBV7-2 to TRBJ1-2; the D is unclear. The CDR3 length is 12 residues. V dropped 2 bases and J dropped 5 bases, with 6 bases sitting between them. Germline CDR1 is SGHTA and CDR2 is FQGNSA. CDR3 coding DNA: TGTGCCAGCAGCTTACCCTCATATGGCTACACCCTC. This gives the protein CASSLPSYGYTL.

This clone has at least ten counts. The chain has TRBV7-3 and TRBJ2-2, with 8 bases fitting TRBD2. This CDR3 has 17 amino acids. Germline CDR1 and CDR2: SGHTA and FQGTGA. V dropped 5 bases and J dropped 4; count of bases not matched to a gene: 12. CDR3 loop: CASSPSQVREGTGELFF. The DNA for the CDR3 is TGTGCCAGCAGCCCGTCGCAGGTCCGGGAGGGCACCGGGGAGCTGTTTTTT.

In this sample, this clone turned up many times. The gene calls are TRBV2 and TRBJ2-7, with 15 bases aligning to TRBD2. Germline V lookup: CDR1 SNHLY, CDR2 FYNNEI. This CDR3 spans 16 amino acids. V gave up 4 bases and J gave up 5 bases; unmatched junction bases: 6. Written as DNA, the CDR3 is TGTGCCAGCAGTGGGACTAGCGGGAGGGCCGGCGACGAGCAGTACTTC. Translating gives CASSGTSGRAGDEQYF. Based on the CDR3 plus reference TRBV2 and TRBJ2-7, the full variable domain is EPEVTQTPSHQVTQMGQEVILRCVPISNHLYFYWYRQILGQKVEFLVSFYNNEISEKSEIFDDQFSVERPDGSNFTLKIRSTKLEDSAMYFCASSGTSGRAGDEQYFGPGTRLTVT.

This clone was observed many times. The CDR3, as DNA: TGTGCCAGCAGAGCCCAGGGGGGAGTTACTGAAGCTTTCTTT. This translates into CASRAQGGVTEAFF. The chain links TRBV28 to TRBJ1-1, with 7 bases identical to TRBD1. Per germline, CDR1 MDHEN and CDR2 SYDVKM. The CDR3 contains 14 residues. The V segment lost 6 bases and the J segment 5 bases; nucleotides outside the gene matches: 9.

This clone was picked up many times. The CDR3 DNA sequence: TGTGCCAGCAGTTACTCGGGAGGGGGTGTACACATTCAGTACTTC. Encoded protein: CASSYSGGGVHIQYF. This rearrangement joins TRBV6-2 or TRBV6-3 to TRBJ2-4; a possible D gene is TRBD2 (7 bases). CDR1 is MNHEY and CDR2 is SVGEGT in the germline V gene. The CDR3 consists of 15 residues. The V end lost 0 bases, the J end lost 8 bases, and 14 bases lay between the germline ends.

About this clone: A clone one base away is much larger, so this may be a read error. This sequence joins TRBV29-1 and TRBJ2-7, with D possibly being TRBD1 (6 bases). CDR1 SQVTM and CDR2 ANQGSEA come from the germline V gene. Between the trimmed V and J ends, which lost 4 bases and 4 bases, there was a span of 14 bases. The CDR3 runs to 13 residues. The CDR3 DNA sequence: TGCAGCGTTGGAACAGGGTCCGGATACGAGCAGTACTTC. Amino acids: CSVGTGSGYEQYF.

Ten or more counts support this clone. The V and J genes are TRBV19 and TRBJ2-1; 10 nucleotides line up with TRBD2. CDR1 LNHDA and CDR2 SQIVND come from the germline V gene (reference sequence). This CDR3 is built from 15 residues. J was trimmed by 9 bases and V by 3 bases; bases with no gene match: 8. The CDR3 sequence: CASSIGLAGGSEQFF. The CDR3 DNA sequence: TGTGCCAGTAGTATCGGGTTAGCGGGAGGAAGTGAGCAGTTCTTC.

This clone was seen ten or more times. CDR3 sequence: CASRGDIGYTF. The CDR3 DNA reads TGTGCCAGCAGGGGAGATATAGGCTACACCTTC. The rearrangement joins TRBV2 to TRBJ1-2; D uncertain. The CDR3 runs 11 residues. V lost 6 bases and J 8 bases, leaving 10 bases between the germline ends. Germline-derived CDR1 and CDR2 are SNHLY and FYNNEI.

This clone occurred many times. The rearrangement joins TRBV2 to TRBJ2-1; D remains unclear. Trimming shortened V by 3 bases and J by 7 bases, and 13 bases separated the two germline ends. This CDR3 region has 14 residues. Germline CDR1 and CDR2: SNHLY and FYNNEI. CDR3: CASSDRRPGNEQFF. CDR3 bases: TGTGCCAGCAGTGATCGTCGGCCCGGGAATGAGCAGTTCTTC.

At least ten counts were recorded for this clone. The chain couples TRBV7-6 to TRBJ2-3; TRBD1 matches 7 bases. With V trimmed by 5 bases and J by 0 bases, 5 bases remained unmatched. Germline values: CDR1 SGHVS, CDR2 FNYEAQ. CDR3 length equals 15 residues. The chain's CDR3 is CASSPGTASTDTQYF. CDR3 in DNA: TGTGCCAGCAGCCCCGGGACAGCTAGCACAGATACGCAGTATTTT.

This clone was seen many times. The chain uses TRBV2 and TRBJ2-7, with a tentative D call TRBD2 (6 bases). V lost 7 bases and J 3 bases, leaving 16 bases between the germline ends. This CDR3 is 14 amino acids long. Germline values: CDR1 SNHLY, CDR2 FYNNEI. The CDR3 region has the DNA TGTGCCAGCACCCCAAGACTAGAAAGCTACGAGCAGTACTTC. Translated: CASTPRLESYEQYF.

About this clone itself: A single base separates this from a much larger clone, so it may be a read error. V usage is TRBV19 and J usage is TRBJ2-3; a weak D match, TRBD2 (5 bases). V lost 2 bases, J lost 4 bases, and 16 bases lay in between. The CDR3 has 16 amino acids. CDR1 and CDR2 from the germline V gene are LNHDA and SQIVND (reference sequence). DNA of the CDR3: TGTGCCAGTAGTATATGTCCTCCTGGAGGCCCAGATACGCAGTATTTT. Its translation is CASSICPPGGPDTQYF. Full variable domain (outside the CDR3, taken from reference TRBV19 and TRBJ2-3): DGGITQSPKYLFRKEGQNVTLSCEQNLNHDAMYWYRQDPGQGLRLIYYSQIVNDFQKGDIAEGYSVSREKKESFPLTVTSAQKNPTAFYLCASSICPPGGPDTQYFGPGTRLTVL.

The rearrangement joins TRBV6-2 or TRBV6-3 to TRBJ1-5; tentatively, D is TRBD1 (6 bases). Germline V CDR1 and CDR2: MNHEY, SVGEGT. The V gene lost 7 bases and the J gene lost 5 bases, with 18 bases spanning the gap. The CDR3 extends over 15 amino acids. The DNA of the CDR3 is TGTGCCAGCATCCCCAGGGGTTATTCTGATCAGCCCCAGCATTTT. Encoded protein: CASIPRGYSDQPQHF.

This clone came up many times. This chain links TRBV7-6 with TRBJ2-2; 7 bases are shared with TRBD2. The junction had 5 bases not matched to a gene; V was cut back by 3 bases and J by 4 bases. The CDR3 extends over 15 amino acids. Germline V lookup: CDR1 SGHVS, CDR2 FNYEAQ. The CDR3 protein is CASSLGSGGTGELFF. CDR3 nucleotides: TGTGCCAGCAGCTTGGGGTCGGGAGGCACCGGGGAGCTGTTTTTT.

This clone was seen at least ten times. This chain joins TRBV2 and TRBJ2-5; 13 nucleotides agree with TRBD2. Losses at the gene ends were 4 bases for V and 5 bases for J; bases not matched to a gene: 4. The V gene's germline CDR1 is SNHLY and CDR2 FYNNEI. CDR3 length equals 15 residues. This chain's CDR3 is CASSGATSGRETQYF. The CDR3 nucleotides read TGTGCCAGCAGTGGAGCGACTAGCGGGAGGGAGACCCAGTACTTC. Filled out from reference TRBV2 and TRBJ2-5, the complete variable domain reads EPEVTQTPSHQVTQMGQEVILRCVPISNHLYFYWYRQILGQKVEFLVSFYNNEISEKSEIFDDQFSVERPDGSNFTLKIRSTKLEDSAMYFCASSGATSGRETQYFGPGTRLLVL.

The chain has TRBV3-1 and TRBJ2-2, with D perhaps assigned TRBD1 or TRBD2 (5 bases each). Germline V lookup: CDR1 LGHDT, CDR2 YNNKEL (reference sequence). The ends were cut back, 6 bases at V and 4 bases at J, with 15 bases in the middle. The CDR3 is 15 amino acids. The DNA of the CDR3 is TGTGCCAGCAGGGTCCGGGACGCCGGCACCGGGGAGCTGTTTTTT. It codes for CASRVRDAGTGELFF.

This clone appeared many times. This chain uses TRBV28 with TRBJ2-7; 14 bases are a match to TRBD2. Germline V lookup: CDR1 MDHEN, CDR2 SYDVKM. V trimming: 4 bases; J trimming: 3 bases; junction bases outside the gene matches: 2. CDR3 length equals 15 residues. The CDR3 DNA sequence: TGTGCCAGCAGTTCGGGACTAGCGGGAGTCTACGAGCAGTACTTC. Translated, it gives CASSSGLAGVYEQYF.

This chain links TRBV11-2 with TRBJ2-7; D not certain. The CDR3 has 13 residues. Germline assignment: CDR1 SGHAT and CDR2 FQNNGV. V shed 1 base and J shed 7 bases, with 11 bases lying between them. CDR3 DNA sequence: TGTGCCAGCAGCTTAGGCTCTAGATCTGAGCAGTACTTC. Protein product: CASSLGSRSEQYF.

This clone was detected ten times or more. This chain uses TRBV6-1 with TRBJ1-1; D is ambiguous. V lost 5 bases and J lost 6, with 16 bases in between. The CDR3 has 14 residues. Germline CDR1 is MNHNS and CDR2 is SASEGT. Here the CDR3 DNA reads TGTGCCAGCAGTAAACTCGGAAAGGGCGCTGAAGCTTTCTTT. It is translated as CASSKLGKGAEAFF.

This clone was picked up many times. V is TRBV7-2 and J is TRBJ2-7, with 8 bases fitting TRBD1. Looked up from germline, CDR1 is SGHTA and CDR2 is FQGNSA. The CDR3 sequence is 15 residues long. The junction had 5 bases not matched to a gene; V was cut back by 1 base and J by 3 bases. CDR3 coding DNA: TGTGCCAGCAGCTTAGTGGGACAGGTCGACTACGAGCAGTACTTC. Amino acid sequence: CASSLVGQVDYEQYF. The full variable domain, with the rest looked up from reference TRBV7-2 and TRBJ2-7, is GAGVSQSPSNKVTEKGKDVELRCDPISGHTALYWYRQSLGQGLEFLIYFQGNSAPDKSGLPSDRFSAERTGGSVSTLTIQRTQQEDSAVYLCASSLVGQVDYEQYFGPGTRLTVT.

This clone was seen many times. The chain uses TRBV12-3 or TRBV12-4 and TRBJ1-3; unclear D gene. The CDR3 has 13 amino acids. Between the trimmed V and J ends, which lost 6 bases and 0 bases, there was a span of 6 bases. CDR3 sequence: CASRRSSGNTIYF. CDR3 in DNA: TGTGCCAGCAGGAGGAGCTCTGGAAACACCATATATTTT.

The chain joins TRBV11-2 to TRBJ2-7, with 10 bases aligning to TRBD2. The trim removed 4 bases at V and 5 bases at J, leaving 20 bases unmatched. Germline V CDR1 and CDR2: SGHAT, FQNNGV. This CDR3 has 19 residues. The CDR3 bases are TGTGCCAGCAGCTCTATGGGGAGCCGGACTAGCGGCAGGTCCCACGAGCAGTACTTC. Amino acid sequence: CASSSMGSRTSGRSHEQYF.